What follows are 21 T cell receptor beta chains derived from one specimen sequenced in a study of cytomegalovirus exposure and HLA in healthy donors. The PCR was carried out with 60 Vbeta primers and 13 Jbeta primers. Here immunoSEQ multiplex PCR was the method, and the copy in TCRdb shows in-frame clones only, minus some. The table lists about 140,000 clones, around 82% of them singletons, with over 2.5% in the top ten. The sequencing input was PBMCs. All receptors come from a female donor in good health and CMV-seronegative.

This chain links TRBV27 with TRBJ2-6; 12 nucleotides match TRBD2. The germline V gene has CDR1 MNHEY and CDR2 SMNVEV (reference sequence). The CDR3 covers 15 residues. V lost 8 bases, J lost 2 bases, and 1 base stayed unmatched. CDR3 sequence: CASRTSGTGANVLTF. The DNA for the CDR3 is TGTGCCAGCCGGACTAGCGGGACTGGGGCCAACGTCCTGACTTTC. Full variable domain (remainder filled in from reference TRBV27 and TRBJ2-6): EAQVTQNPRYLITVTGKKLTVTCSQNMNHEYMSWYRQDPGLGLRQIYYSMNVEVTDKGDVPEGYKVSRKEKRNFPLILESPSPNQTSLYFCASRTSGTGANVLTFGAGSRLTVL.

The rearrangement joins TRBV6-5 to TRBJ2-7, with TRBD1 identical over 9 bases. Losses at the gene ends were 2 bases for V and 5 bases for J; bases not matched to a gene: 4. Germline V gives CDR1 MNHEY, CDR2 SVGAGI. The CDR3 consists of 14 residues. This CDR3 reads CASSYDRGSDEQYF. CDR3 nucleotides: TGTGCCAGCAGTTACGACAGGGGGAGCGACGAGCAGTACTTC.

V and J are TRBV10-1 and TRBJ2-3; a weak D match, TRBD2 (6 bases). This CDR3 is 13 amino acids long. Germline CDR1 WNHNN, CDR2 SYGVQD (reference sequence). V gave up 4 bases and J gave up 1 base, with 6 bases separating them. CDR3 amino acids: CASSASGTDTQYF. The CDR3 DNA reads TGCGCCAGCAGTGCTAGCGGCACAGATACGCAGTATTTT.

This clone turned up a few times. The genes are TRBV29-1 and TRBJ1-1; D is unresolved. Trimming took 4 bases from V and 1 from J, leaving 4 bases between them. This CDR3 spans 11 amino acids. Germline CDR1 reads SQVTM; CDR2 reads ANQGSEA. Here the CDR3 reads CSVVRNTEAFF. CDR3 nucleotides: TGCAGCGTTGTGAGGAACACTGAAGCTTTCTTT.

V gene TRBV5-1 combines with J gene TRBJ2-5; a possible D gene is TRBD2 (5 bases). The V end lost 0 bases, the J end lost 1 base, and 10 bases lay between the germline ends. Germline CDR1 reads SGHRS; CDR2 reads YFSETQ. The CDR3 is 15 amino acids. Here the CDR3 DNA reads TGCGCCAGCAGCTTGGTTTCGGGGTTCCAAGAGACCCAGTACTTC. Protein: CASSLVSGFQETQYF.

The gene calls are TRBV28 and TRBJ2-1; TRBD2 agrees at 7 bases. V shed 5 bases and J 6 bases; nucleotides not matched to a gene: 10. From germline, CDR1 is MDHEN and CDR2 SYDVKM. CDR3 size: 15 residues. CDR3 nucleotide sequence: TGTGCCAGCAGTATGTCGGCGGGAGTCCGCAATGAGCAGTTCTTC. It specifies CASSMSAGVRNEQFF.

This clone showed up just a few times. The chain couples TRBV5-1 to TRBJ2-1; 7 nucleotides agree with TRBD1. CDR1 and CDR2 (germline): SGHRS, YFSETQ. The CDR3 has 13 residues. J was trimmed by 8 bases and V by 0 bases; bases with no gene match: 2. CDR3 region: CASSLGTGDEQFF. In DNA form, the CDR3 reads TGCGCCAGCAGCTTGGGCACAGGGGATGAGCAGTTCTTC. Filled out from reference TRBV5-1 and TRBJ2-1, the complete variable domain reads KAGVTQTPRYLIKTRGQQVTLSCSPISGHRSVSWYQQTPGQGLQFLFEYFSETQRNKGNFPGRFSGRQFSNSRSEMNVSTLELGDSALYLCASSLGTGDEQFFGPGTRLTVL.

The chain couples TRBV5-5 to TRBJ2-6; weak D call: TRBD2 (6 bases). V lost 2 bases and J 1 base, leaving 16 bases between the germline ends. CDR3 length: 18 residues. Germline assignment: CDR1 SGHKS and CDR2 YYEKEE (reference sequence). CDR3 amino acids: CASSFQGLGRSGANVLTF. CDR3 DNA sequence: TGTGCCAGCAGCTTTCAGGGATTGGGGAGGTCTGGGGCCAACGTCCTGACTTTC.

The genes are TRBV28 and TRBJ1-2, with D unclear. The CDR3 spans 14 residues. Between the trimmed V and J ends, which lost 3 bases and 4 bases, there was a span of 12 bases. Germline V gene sequence: CDR1 MDHEN, CDR2 SYDVKM. CDR3 nucleotides: TGTGCCAGCAGTTTGGGAAGAGGACTCTATGGCTACACCTTC. This sequence encodes CASSLGRGLYGYTF.

The CDR3: CAWSSGQGGGYTF. The CDR3 DNA is TGTGCCTGGAGTTCGGGACAGGGAGGAGGCTACACCTTC. The V call is TRBV30, the J call TRBJ1-2, with TRBD1 matching 9 bases. The V and J ends lost 2 bases and 8 bases, in that order; junction bases with no gene match: 6. This CDR3 contains 13 residues. CDR1 is GTSNPN and CDR2 is SVGIG in the germline V gene (reference sequence).

This chain uses TRBV15 with TRBJ2-5; TRBD1 agrees at 8 bases. The CDR3 spans 17 residues. Germline loops: CDR1 LNHNV, CDR2 YYDKDF (reference sequence). V lost 3 bases, J lost 1 base, and 10 bases stayed unmatched. The CDR3 loop reads CATSSGFWDRPQETQYF. In DNA, the CDR3 is TGTGCCACCAGCAGCGGTTTCTGGGACAGGCCCCAAGAGACCCAGTACTTC.

Of note for this clone: Compared with germline, one end of the junction differs, possibly owing to a read error. The chain carries TRBV10-3 and TRBJ1-2, with D possibly being TRBD1 (6 bases). Looked up from germline, CDR1 is ENHRY and CDR2 is SYGVKD. CDR3 size: 13 residues. DNA for the CDR3: TGTGCCATCGCATTACAGGGAGACTATGGCTACCCCTTC. Protein sequence: CAIALQGDYGYPF.

The V and J genes are TRBV19 and TRBJ1-2; 8 nucleotides line up with TRBD1. From germline, CDR1 is LNHDA and CDR2 SQIVND (reference sequence). V dropped 6 bases and J dropped 3; count of bases not matched to a gene: 6. The CDR3 sequence is 14 residues long. CDR3 nucleotide sequence: TGTGCCAGTAGCCGTGGACAGGGTCACTATGGCTACACCTTC. As protein: CASSRGQGHYGYTF.

The chain links TRBV28 to TRBJ1-5; tentatively, D is TRBD1 (6 bases). This CDR3 contains 15 residues. The V end was cut by 3 bases, the J end by 4 bases, with 13 bases between. In germline, CDR1 is MDHEN, CDR2 SYDVKM. CDR3 residues: CASSFLRGGNQPQHF. CDR3 bases: TGTGCCAGCAGTTTTCTCAGGGGTGGTAATCAGCCCCAGCATTTT.

This clone has only a few counts. The V call is TRBV4-1, the J call TRBJ1-5; D gene ambiguous. The CDR3 sequence is 13 residues long. CDR1 and CDR2 (germline): MGHRA, YSYEKL. Between the trimmed V and J ends, which lost 1 base and 7 bases, there was a span of 8 bases. CDR3 sequence: CASSQAGLQPQHF. The CDR3 DNA is TGCGCCAGCAGCCAAGCGGGGTTGCAGCCCCAGCATTTT.

The V and J genes are TRBV28 and TRBJ2-7; TRBD1 agrees at 9 bases. CDR3 length: 15 amino acids. The germline CDR1 and CDR2 sequences are MDHEN and SYDVKM. Trimming removed 6 bases from V and 4 bases from J; junction bases left unmatched: 10. CDR3 protein: CASSRDRDLSYEQYF. CDR3 coding DNA: TGTGCCAGCAGCCGGGACAGGGACCTCTCTTACGAGCAGTACTTC. The whole variable domain, remainder taken from reference TRBV28 and TRBJ2-7, is DVKVTQSSRYLVKRTGEKVFLECVQDMDHENMFWYRQDPGLGLRLIYFSYDVKMKEKGDIPEGYSVSREKKERFSLILESASTNQTSMYLCASSRDRDLSYEQYFGPGTRLTVT.

The chain has TRBV7-9 and TRBJ2-5; TRBD1 matches at 11 bases. Germline V CDR1 and CDR2: SEHNR, FQNEAQ (reference sequence). J lost 1 base, V lost 5 bases, and 9 bases had no gene match. This CDR3 has 17 amino acids. The CDR3 here is CASSIGQGARTQETQYF. For the CDR3, the DNA is TGTGCCAGCAGCATCGGACAGGGGGCGAGGACCCAAGAGACCCAGTACTTC.

This chain uses TRBV4-2 with TRBJ1-4; 9 bases are shared with TRBD1. Trimming at V came to 4 bases and at J to 6 bases, leaving 9 bases not matched to a gene. The germline gives CDR1 LGHNA, CDR2 YNFKEQ. The CDR3 has 16 amino acids. The CDR3 spells CASSPSGGQGYEKLFF. The CDR3, as DNA: TGTGCCAGCAGCCCCTCCGGGGGACAGGGATATGAAAAACTGTTTTTT.

The V and J genes are TRBV15 and TRBJ1-3, with TRBD1 matching 7 bases. CDR1 and CDR2 from the germline V gene are LNHNV and YYDKDF (reference sequence). There are 14 residues in the CDR3. V shed 5 bases, J shed 4 bases, and the junction held 5 bases outside the gene matches. CDR3 sequence (DNA): TGTGCCACCAGCCTAATCAGGGGGGGAAACACCATATATTTT. Translated: CATSLIRGGNTIYF.

V gene TRBV19 combines with J gene TRBJ2-7; D perhaps matches TRBD1 (6 bases). V was pared by 9 bases and J by 4 bases, with 19 bases between. Germline CDR1 reads LNHDA; CDR2 reads SQIVND (reference sequence). There are 14 residues in the CDR3. The CDR3 sequence is CASARSWDKYEQYF. The CDR3 DNA follows: TGTGCCAGCGCACGTTCATGGGACAAATACGAGCAGTACTTC.

The genes are TRBV9 and TRBJ2-7; 8 positions agree with TRBD2. The CDR3 covers 15 residues. J gave up 5 bases and V 1 base, and 8 bases lay outside the gene matches. Germline CDR1 reads SGDLS; CDR2 reads YYNGEE. The CDR3 loop is CASSVQSGSRDEQYF. As DNA, the CDR3 is TGTGCCAGCAGCGTACAAAGCGGGAGTCGGGACGAGCAGTACTTC.